This TCR beta chain was retrieved from a study of T cell repertoires and HLA-DP antigens (dated by TCRdb to the late 2010s). In the study overall: The study used an in vitro model of CD4+ T cell alloreactivity in which transduced HeLa cells presented allogeneic HLA-DP. One alloantigen differed from self by one peptide-binding groove amino acid, whereas the other differed by ten, modelling structurally similar versus dissimilar alloantigens. The three donors, two male and one female, ranged from the 18-to-29 to the 60-to-69 age band. Average DNA input was roughly 200 ng for sorted CD137+CD4+ samples, compared with 1,200 ng for pre-culture CD4+ samples. General findings and caveats noted by the study authors: Similar clonality (about 0.41) was observed for sorted CD137+ cells against both alloantigens, and this clonality was much higher than that observed in pre-culture samples (around 0.042). Limitations were identified as the inclusion of only three donors, the use of a non-physiological HeLa antigen-presenting system, and the use of total CD4+ responder cells. Clones undetected before culture had an average cumulative frequency of around 35% against one allele and approximately 50% against the other. Separate analysis of naive and memory CD4+ repertoires was not performed.

Untouched CD4+ T cells were isolated from Ficoll-separated PBMC through negative selection with magnetic beads, and an average purity of approximately 98% was reached. Using magnetic beads, untouched CD4+ T cells were isolated from Ficoll-separated PBMC at approximately 98% purity, with only negligible CD8+ contamination. Peripheral blood mononuclear cells came from the buffy coats of a few healthy blood donors, who served as the study's donors. CMV seronegative status was shared by all three donors. The DNeasy Blood & Tissue Kit was used to extract genomic DNA. TCRB sequencing was performed on genomic DNA from sorted CD137+CD4+ cells and pre-culture CD4+ baseline samples from each subject. In its sample, this clone was seen many times. The antigen it recognizes is unknown. Base qualities are not provided; no much larger clone lies one nucleotide away. Additional DNA sequences in this sample encode the identical CDR3.

TCRB CDR3 regions were amplified with the immunoSEQ multiplex PCR using forward primers for 54 TRBV segments and reverse primers for 13 TRBJ segments. Pre-culture CD4+ samples were sequenced at deep resolution, targeting hundreds of thousands of T cell genomes. Sequencing of amplicons was performed on an Illumina HiSeq System, and 87 bp reads covering the CDR3 were generated. The paper's data handling went like this. PCR and sequencing errors in the reads were corrected, and CDR3 regions were defined by aligning to IMGT reference sequences. Template and unique rearrangement counts were estimated using synthetic template pools. Clonality was calculated as 1 minus Pielou's evenness. The Daley-Smith estimator was used to estimate richness. Morisita's index served as the measure of repertoire overlap. Clones present in cultured samples but not detected in the pre-culture repertoire of the same donor were defined as low-abundance clones. What TCRdb holds here is the immuneACCESS table cut down to in-frame rearrangements. Part of the clones is not present; checked against another copy, under half of the missing clones reflect an unresolved V gene, and the others are unexplained. V, J and clone size are taken as reported in that table, and D and trimming were inferred from the DNA itself. The sample table shows roughly 70,000 clones, and just under 80% are seen once. The ten largest make up around 1.6% of the sample.

The sequence was collected from a man aged 55 to 70 in good health and CMV-seronegative. Material for sequencing was CD4+ T cells from PBMCs.

The CDR3 corresponds to CASSLTGLGTDTQYF. The sequence in DNA is TGTGCCAGCAGTTTGACAGGACTCGGTACGGATACGCAGTATTTT. Here the chain combines TRBV7-2 and TRBJ2-3; tentative D gene TRBD1, with 6 bases matching. Taken from the germline V gene, the CDR1 and CDR2 loops are SGHTA and FQGNSA. The V end loses 6 bases and the J end loses 6 bases, and a stretch of 19 bases separates them. Spanning cysteine to phenylalanine, the CDR3 consists of 15 amino acids. Only the CDR3 region is kept as DNA, spanning 45 bases read in frame from base 1.